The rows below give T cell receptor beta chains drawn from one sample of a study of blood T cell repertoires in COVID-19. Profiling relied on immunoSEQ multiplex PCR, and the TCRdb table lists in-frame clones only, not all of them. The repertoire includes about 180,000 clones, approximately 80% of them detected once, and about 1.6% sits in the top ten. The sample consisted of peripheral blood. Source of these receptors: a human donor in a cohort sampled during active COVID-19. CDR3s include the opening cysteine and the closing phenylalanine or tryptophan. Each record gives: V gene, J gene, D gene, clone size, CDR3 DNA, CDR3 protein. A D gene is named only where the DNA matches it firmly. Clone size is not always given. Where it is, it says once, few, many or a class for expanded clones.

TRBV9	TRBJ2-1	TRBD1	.	TGTGCCAGCAGCATATCCGGGACAGCCTACAATGAGCAGTTCTTC	CASSISGTAYNEQFF
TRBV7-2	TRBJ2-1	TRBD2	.	TGTGCCAGCAGCTTAGGTCCTAGCGGGGCGCAGTTCTTC	CASSLGPSGAQFF
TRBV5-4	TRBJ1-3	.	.	TGTGCCAGCAGCCGGGACTCTTCCTCTGGAAACACCATATATTTT	CASSRDSSSGNTIYF
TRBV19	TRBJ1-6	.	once	TGTGCCAGTCGGACTAGGGGTCAGGCTAATTCACCCCTCCACTTT	CASRTRGQANSPLHF
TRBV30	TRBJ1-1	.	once	TGTGCCTGGAGTGTACAAGGGACCCACAGGGTAGAAGCTTTCTTT	CAWSVQGTHRVEAFF
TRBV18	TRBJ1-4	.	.	TGTGCCAGCTCACCTCTGGGGGCGAATAATGAAAAACTGTTTTTT	CASSPLGANNEKLFF
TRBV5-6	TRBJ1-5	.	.	TGTGCCAGCAGCCCTGACCGACTCCCCAATCAGCCCCAGCATTTT	CASSPDRLPNQPQHF
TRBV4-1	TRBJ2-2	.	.	TGCGCCAGCAGCCAAGAACTAAGGACAAACACCGGGGAGCTGTTTTTT	CASSQELRTNTGELFF
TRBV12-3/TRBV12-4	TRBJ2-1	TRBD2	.	TGTGCCAGCAGTTTGGGGGGGATTGAGCAGTTCTTC	CASSLGGIEQFF
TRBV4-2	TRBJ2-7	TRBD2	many	TGTGCCAGCAGCCAAGATAGCGGGAGAACCCCTTGGCAGTACTTC	CASSQDSGRTPWQYF
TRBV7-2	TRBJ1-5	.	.	TGTGCCAGCAGCTTCGGGGAGGGTCGACAGCCCCAGCATTTT	CASSFGEGRQPQHF
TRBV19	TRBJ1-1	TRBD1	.	TGTGCCAGTATCCCCCCCACTGACAGGGGGGCTTTCTTT	CASIPPTDRGAFF
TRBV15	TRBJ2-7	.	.	TGTGCCAACTACTACCCGGATAGCTCCTACGAGCAGTACTTC	CANYYPDSSYEQYF